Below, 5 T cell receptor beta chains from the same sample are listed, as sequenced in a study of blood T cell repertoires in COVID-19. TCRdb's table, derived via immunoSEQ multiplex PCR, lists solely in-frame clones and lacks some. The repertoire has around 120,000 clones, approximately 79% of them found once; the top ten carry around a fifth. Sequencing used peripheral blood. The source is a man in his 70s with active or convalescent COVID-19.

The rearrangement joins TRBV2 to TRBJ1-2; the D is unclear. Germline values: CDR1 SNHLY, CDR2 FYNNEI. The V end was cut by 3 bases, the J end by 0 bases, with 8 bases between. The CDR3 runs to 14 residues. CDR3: CASSEGRSNYGYTF. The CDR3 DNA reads TGTGCCAGCAGTGAGGGCAGGTCTAACTATGGCTACACCTTC.

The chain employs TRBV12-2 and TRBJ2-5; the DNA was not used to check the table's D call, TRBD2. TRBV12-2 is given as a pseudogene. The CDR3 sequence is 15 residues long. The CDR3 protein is CASRESGALQETQYF. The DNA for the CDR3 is TGTGCAAGTCGCGAGTCGGGAGCGCTGCAAGAGACCCAGTACTTC.

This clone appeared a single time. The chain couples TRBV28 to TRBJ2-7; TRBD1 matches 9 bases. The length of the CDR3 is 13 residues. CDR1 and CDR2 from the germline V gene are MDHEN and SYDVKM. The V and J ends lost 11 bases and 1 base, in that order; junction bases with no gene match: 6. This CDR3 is CAYGTGRSYEQYF. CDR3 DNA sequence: TGTGCCTATGGGACAGGGAGGTCCTACGAGCAGTACTTC.

The CDR3 nucleotides are TGCGCCAGCAGCTTGGTCGCTAGCGCGGAGACCCAGTACTTC. It specifies CASSLVASAETQYF. V is TRBV5-1 and J is TRBJ2-5; D is perhaps TRBD2 (6 bases). V was cut by 0 bases and J by 5 bases, with 11 bases left in between. The CDR3 loop spans 14 amino acids. Germline V gene sequence: CDR1 SGHRS, CDR2 YFSETQ.

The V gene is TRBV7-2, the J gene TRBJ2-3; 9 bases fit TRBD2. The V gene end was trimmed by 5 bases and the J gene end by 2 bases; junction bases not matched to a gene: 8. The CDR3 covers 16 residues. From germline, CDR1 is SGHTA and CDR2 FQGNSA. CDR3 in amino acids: CASSPGASGVTDTQYF. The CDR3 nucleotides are TGTGCCAGCAGCCCCGGAGCTAGCGGGGTCACAGATACGCAGTATTTT.